Each of the 14 T cell receptor beta chains below was sequenced from the same sample in a study of identical twins. Using its own MiXCR run on the 5' RACE reads, TCRdb lists one record per CDR3 protein. The sample lists 200,000 to 250,000 distinct CDR3 sequences, over 5.5% occurring once. The same sample was also studied in work on T cells expressing NK-cell markers.

Sequencing input: CD8+ T cells sorted from blood. These receptors all stem from a woman under 30 in good health.

The chain joins TRBV2 to TRBJ2-1; 7 bases map to TRBD2. The CDR3 consists of 15 residues. J lost 4 bases, V lost 3 bases, and 6 bases had no gene match. The germline V gene has CDR1 SNHLY and CDR2 FYNNEI. DNA of the CDR3: TGTGCCAGCAGTGAGGGGAGCGGGAATTACAATGAGCAGTTCTTC. Translating it yields CASSEGSGNYNEQFF.

Only a few counts were recorded for this clonotype. A junction end diverges from the germline sequence, so it may reflect a read error. The J gene is TRBJ2-2, the V gene TRBV7-7; no reliable D call. The germline CDR1 and CDR2 sequences are SSHAT and FNYEAQ (reference sequence). This CDR3 is built from 13 residues. The CDR3 DNA reads as TGTGCTAGCACCCGACAAGGGACCGGGGAGCTGTTTTTT. The encoded protein is CASTRQGTGELFF.

This clonotype has ten or more counts. The chain joins TRBV12-3 or TRBV12-4 to TRBJ1-1; D is ambiguous. V lost 7 bases, J lost 1 base, and 10 bases lay in between. This CDR3 has 13 amino acids. CDR3 loop: CASNFGRNTEAFF. CDR3 coding DNA: TGTGCCAGCAACTTCGGCAGGAACACTGAAGCTTTCTTT.

This clonotype was observed a few times. This sequence joins TRBV7-6 and TRBJ2-1; TRBD2 matches at 9 bases. After removal of 1 base from V and 11 bases from J, the junction contained 12 bases not matched to a gene. The CDR3 covers 16 residues. Germline assignment: CDR1 SGHVS and CDR2 FNYEAQ. The CDR3 DNA sequence: TGTGCCAGCAGCTTAGTTGTGGCCATCGGACTAGCGAAGCAGTTCTTC. Protein sequence: CASSLVVAIGLAKQFF.

This clonotype was seen a few times. The genes are TRBV12-3 or TRBV12-4 and TRBJ2-7, with a weak D call TRBD1 (5 bases). This CDR3 spans 12 amino acids. V was pared by 6 bases and J by 5 bases, with 11 bases between. The CDR3 DNA follows: TGTGCCAGCAGGCCAGGACACAACGAGCAGTACTTC. Protein sequence: CASRPGHNEQYF.

In this sample, this clonotype turned up many times. The genes are TRBV3-1 and TRBJ1-5; D call uncertain. CDR1 is LGHDT and CDR2 is YNNKEL in the germline V gene (reference sequence). The CDR3 runs 12 residues. The ends were cut back, 1 base at V and 4 bases at J, with 2 bases in the middle. CDR3 sequence: CASSQVNQPQHF. The CDR3 DNA reads as TGTGCCAGCAGCCAAGTGAATCAGCCCCAGCATTTT.

The chain carries TRBV15 and TRBJ1-5; D might be TRBD1 (5 bases). The germline CDR1 and CDR2 sequences are LNHNV and YYDKDF (reference sequence). Trimming stripped 5 bases from V and 6 bases from J, with 14 bases between. The length of the CDR3 is 14 residues. The CDR3 DNA follows: TGTGCCACCAGCCTGGAGGGGTTGGGTCAGCCCCAGCATTTT. This translates into CATSLEGLGQPQHF.

The sample holds a few counts of this clonotype. V gene TRBV7-9 combines with J gene TRBJ2-5; 9 positions agree with TRBD1. Losses at the gene ends were 6 bases for V and 2 bases for J; bases not matched to a gene: 1. The CDR3 covers 13 residues. The germline V gene encodes CDR1 SEHNR and CDR2 FQNEAQ (reference sequence). The CDR3: CASRDRGQETQYF. The DNA for the CDR3 is TGTGCCAGCAGGGACAGGGGTCAAGAGACCCAGTACTTC.

This clonotype has only a few counts. This sequence joins TRBV7-9 and TRBJ1-1; a weak D match, TRBD1 (5 bases). The CDR3 extends over 15 amino acids. Germline V gene sequence: CDR1 SEHNR, CDR2 FQNEAQ (reference sequence). V was pared by 4 bases and J by 3 bases, with 15 bases between. Here the CDR3 DNA reads TGTGCCAGCAGCTGGAGTGGTTGGGGGGACACTGAAGCTTTCTTT. This encodes CASSWSGWGDTEAFF.

This clonotype was counted only a few times. The chain is built from TRBV7-6 and TRBJ2-7; D is perhaps TRBD1 or TRBD2 (5 bases each). Trimming removed 5 bases at V and 4 bases at J, with 15 bases between. Germline V gene data show CDR1 as SGHVS and CDR2 as FNYEAQ. CDR3 size: 14 residues. In nucleotides, the CDR3 is TGTGCCAGCAGCCACTCGGGACCGCTATACGAGCAGTACTTC. Translation gives CASSHSGPLYEQYF.

This clonotype has ten or more counts. The rearrangement joins TRBV7-9 to TRBJ2-2; D not certain. The germline V and J ends were trimmed by 3 bases and 7 bases, with 6 bases remaining between them. CDR3 length equals 12 residues. Germline lookup yields CDR1 SEHNR and CDR2 FQNEAQ (reference sequence). CDR3 sequence: CASSFLNGELFF. For the CDR3, the DNA is TGTGCCAGCAGCTTCCTCAACGGGGAGCTGTTTTTT. Full variable domain (outside the CDR3, taken from reference TRBV7-9 and TRBJ2-2): DTGVSQNPRHKITKRGQNVTFRCDPISEHNRLYWYRQTLGQGPEFLTYFQNEAQLEKSRLLSDRFSAERPKGSFSTLEIQRTEQGDSAMYLCASSFLNGELFFGEGSRLTVL.

The chain couples TRBV20-1 to TRBJ1-3; 7 bases are shared with TRBD1. Germline-derived CDR1 and CDR2 are DFQATT and SNEGSKA (reference sequence). The CDR3 loop spans 15 amino acids. V shed 0 bases, J shed 4 bases, and the junction held 6 bases outside the gene matches. CDR3 sequence reads: CSARDRQGVGNTIYF. The CDR3 region has the DNA TGCAGTGCTAGAGATCGACAGGGAGTCGGAAACACCATATATTTT.

This clonotype was recorded at least ten times. J is TRBJ2-3 and V is TRBV29-1, with D perhaps TRBD2 (5 bases). V gave up 0 bases and J gave up 7 bases, with 29 bases separating them. Germline assignment: CDR1 SQVTM and CDR2 ANQGSEA. There are 19 residues in the CDR3. The CDR3 DNA sequence: TGCAGCGTTGAAGATGAATCTCTACCGGGGAATTCGGGTGGAAATACGCAGTATTTT. This codes for CSVEDESLPGNSGGNTQYF.

The J gene is TRBJ2-5, the V gene TRBV6-1; a weak D match, TRBD1 (5 bases). V was trimmed by 5 bases and J by 5 bases, leaving 21 bases between them. The CDR3 is 16 amino acids. Germline lookup yields CDR1 MNHNS and CDR2 SASEGT. CDR3 region: CASSPSPPGYAETQYF. CDR3 DNA: TGTGCCAGCAGTCCAAGCCCTCCAGGGTATGCGGAGACCCAGTACTTC.